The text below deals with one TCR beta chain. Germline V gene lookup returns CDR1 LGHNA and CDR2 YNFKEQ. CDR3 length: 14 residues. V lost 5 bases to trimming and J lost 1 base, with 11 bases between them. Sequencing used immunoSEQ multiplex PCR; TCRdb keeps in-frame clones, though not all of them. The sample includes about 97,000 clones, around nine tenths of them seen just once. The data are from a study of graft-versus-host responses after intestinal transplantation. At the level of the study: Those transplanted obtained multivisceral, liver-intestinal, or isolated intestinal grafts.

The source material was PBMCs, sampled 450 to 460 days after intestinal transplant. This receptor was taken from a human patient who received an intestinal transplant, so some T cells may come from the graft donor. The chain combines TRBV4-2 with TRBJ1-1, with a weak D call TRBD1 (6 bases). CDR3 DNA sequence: TGTGCCAGCAGCGAAAGGGGGGGGAACACTGAAGCTTTCTTT. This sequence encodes CASSERGGNTEAFF.